The 27 T cell receptor beta chains given below trace back to one sample, sequenced in a study of T-cell reconstitution after alpha-beta-depleted transplantation in children (dated by TCRdb to about 2016). Libraries came from PCR. The sample was run on an Illumina HiSeq 2500. To normalize quantification of the TCRbeta repertoire, the TCR libraries were built with molecular barcoding that relied on unique molecular identifiers. TCRdb took the public reads, trimmed them with fastp at Q25, ran MiXCR for clone calling and kept in-frame beta chains. Rows merge per CDR3 protein into single entries with the most common DNA and genes. The table for this sample lists 540,000 or so distinct CDR3 sequences; roughly 23% of them were counted only once. 13% to 15% of the sample comes from the top ten. According to the study, the label for this sample's treatment or condition signals: allogeneic hematopoietic cell transplantation with graft depleted of TCRalphabeta T cells and CD19 B cells.

Source: PBMCs, mostly from graft donor cells, taken 360 days after TCRalphabeta/CD19-depleted stem cell transplant. These receptor sequences come from a boy younger than two who had a stem cell transplant for acute myeloid leukemia, so the T cells may come from the graft donor.

This clonotype was counted at least ten times. The chain combines TRBV20-1 with TRBJ2-3; TRBD2 aligns across 8 bases. The CDR3 sequence is 15 residues long. CDR1 is DFQATT, CDR2 SNEGSKA, per germline (reference sequence). V dropped 0 bases and J dropped 3; count of bases not matched to a gene: 5. Here the CDR3 DNA reads TGCAGTGCTAGAGATCCCCGGGGGGGGACAGATACGCAGTATTTT. Translating it yields CSARDPRGGTDTQYF.

The V gene is TRBV28, the J gene TRBJ1-5; 9 nucleotides agree with TRBD1. Trimming cost V 5 bases and J 5 bases; bases outside gene matches: 7. Germline CDR1 MDHEN, CDR2 SYDVKM. The CDR3 loop spans 15 amino acids. The DNA of the CDR3 is TGTGCCAGCAGTCCTCCCGGGACAGGGTATCAGCCCCAGCATTTT. Its translation: CASSPPGTGYQPQHF.

This clonotype turned up a few times. This chain uses TRBV6-5 with TRBJ2-7; 10 nucleotides line up with TRBD1. Trimming cost V 0 bases and J 6 bases; bases outside gene matches: 8. Germline V gene lookup returns CDR1 MNHEY and CDR2 SVGAGI. CDR3 length: 16 amino acids. The CDR3 DNA reads as TGTGCCAGCAGTTACTCGAAGGTGACAGGGGGCGTCGAGCAGTACTTC. This sequence encodes CASSYSKVTGGVEQYF.

This clonotype has a count of ten or more. This chain uses TRBV4-3 with TRBJ2-3; TRBD2 is a possible D gene (5 bases). Germline CDR1 and CDR2: LGHNA and YSLEER. This CDR3 contains 16 residues. V gave up 0 bases and J gave up 4 bases, with 14 bases separating them. In DNA, the CDR3 is TGCGCCAGCAGCCAAGAAAGACGGGGTCGGCCAGATACGCAGTATTTT. As protein: CASSQERRGRPDTQYF.

V usage is TRBV5-1 and J usage is TRBJ1-2, with D possibly matching TRBD1 (5 bases). Germline CDR1 reads SGHRS; CDR2 reads YFSETQ. Trimming left V 2 bases short and J 5 bases short, with 10 bases between. This CDR3 spans 13 amino acids. The CDR3 nucleotides read TGCGCCAGCAGCTTTGGGGCCCAATATGGCTACACCTTC. Amino acids: CASSFGAQYGYTF. Full variable domain (missing parts from reference TRBV5-1 and TRBJ1-2): KAGVTQTPRYLIKTRGQQVTLSCSPISGHRSVSWYQQTPGQGLQFLFEYFSETQRNKGNFPGRFSGRQFSNSRSEMNVSTLELGDSALYLCASSFGAQYGYTFGSGTRLTVV.

This clonotype was seen a few times. This chain uses TRBV29-1 with TRBJ1-1; the D gene is possibly TRBD1 (6 bases). CDR3 length: 14 residues. V dropped 1 base and J dropped 3 bases, with 12 bases sitting between them. Germline CDR1 is SQVTM and CDR2 is ANQGSEA. CDR3 DNA sequence: TGCAGCGTTGAAGTGCAGGGGCTGTACACTGAAGCTTTCTTT. Residues: CSVEVQGLYTEAFF.

This clonotype was found many times. V gene TRBV20-1 combines with J gene TRBJ2-7; TRBD2 agrees at 10 bases. This CDR3 has 14 residues. From germline, CDR1 is DFQATT and CDR2 SNEGSKA (reference sequence). V lost 5 bases to trimming and J lost 0 bases; unmatched junction nucleotides: 4. The CDR3 loop is CSAHLAGASYEQYF. As DNA, the CDR3 is TGCAGTGCTCACCTAGCGGGGGCCTCCTACGAGCAGTACTTC.

The sample holds a few counts of this clonotype. V usage is TRBV6-5 and J usage is TRBJ1-2, with 11 bases identical to TRBD1. The CDR3 totals 19 residues. Trimming took 4 bases from V and 0 from J; bases not matched to a gene: 13. CDR1 is MNHEY and CDR2 is SVGAGI in the germline V gene. The CDR3 nucleotides are TGTGCCAGCAGTTTCCTATACCTGGACAGGGGGCAGGCTAACTATGGCTACACCTTC. It translates to CASSFLYLDRGQANYGYTF.

This clonotype was observed a few times. V is TRBV27 and J is TRBJ2-1, with 9 bases fitting TRBD2. The CDR3 consists of 16 residues. V dropped 1 base and J dropped 4; count of bases not matched to a gene: 5. CDR1 is MNHEY, CDR2 SMNVEV, per germline (reference sequence). This chain's CDR3 is CASSLYGTSSYNEQFF. The CDR3 coding sequence is TGTGCCAGCAGTTTATATGGGACTAGCAGTTACAATGAGCAGTTCTTC.

This clonotype was observed at least ten times. This chain uses TRBV20-1 with TRBJ2-3; D is perhaps TRBD1 (5 bases). The CDR3 totals 12 residues. Germline V gene data show CDR1 as DFQATT and CDR2 as SNEGSKA (reference sequence). V lost 6 bases to trimming and J lost 3 bases, with 10 bases between them. The CDR3 nucleotides are TGCAGTGCACAGCCAGGGACAGATACGCAGTATTTT. Residues: CSAQPGTDTQYF.

This clonotype was counted many times. This chain joins TRBV6-1 and TRBJ2-5, with 7 bases lining up with TRBD2. Trimming cost V 6 bases and J 4 bases; bases outside gene matches: 8. The CDR3 sequence is 14 residues long. Germline V CDR1 and CDR2: MNHNS, SASEGT. The CDR3 is CASSARGRGETQYF. In DNA, the CDR3 is TGTGCCAGCAGCGCCCGGGGGAGGGGAGAGACCCAGTACTTC.

The chain recombines TRBV20-1 with TRBJ1-2, with a weak D call TRBD1 (6 bases). The CDR3 extends over 16 amino acids. The V end was cut by 1 base, the J end by 0 bases, with 15 bases between. The germline V gene has CDR1 DFQATT and CDR2 SNEGSKA (reference sequence). CDR3 nucleotides: TGCAGTGCTAGAGGTTTTGGGGGCGCAGCTAACTATGGCTACACCTTC. As protein: CSARGFGGAANYGYTF.

The count of this clonotype is one. V usage is TRBV20-1 and J usage is TRBJ1-6; 8 positions match TRBD1. Trimming took 4 bases from V and 4 from J; bases not matched to a gene: 12. CDR3 length: 17 amino acids. The germline CDR1 and CDR2 sequences are DFQATT and SNEGSKA (reference sequence). This chain's CDR3 is CSAKNPTGGIYNSPLHF. The DNA of the CDR3 is TGCAGTGCTAAAAATCCAACAGGGGGGATATATAATTCACCCCTCCACTTT.

This clonotype was detected a few times. The chain carries TRBV24-1 and TRBJ2-1, with 10 bases matching TRBD1. Losses at the gene ends were 3 bases for V and 6 bases for J; bases not matched to a gene: 7. The germline V gene encodes CDR1 KGHDR and CDR2 SFDVKD. CDR3 length: 16 amino acids. The CDR3 here is CATSDTGTGVGNEQFF. CDR3 in DNA: TGTGCCACCAGTGATACCGGGACAGGGGTCGGCAATGAGCAGTTCTTC.

The gene calls are TRBV12-3 or TRBV12-4 and TRBJ2-3, with 13 bases fitting TRBD2. The CDR3 is 16 amino acids. Trimming cost V 5 bases and J 6 bases; bases outside gene matches: 8. CDR3 bases: TGTGCCAGCAGTGGCACTAGCGGGGGGGGTCACGATACGCAGTATTTT. Amino acids: CASSGTSGGGHDTQYF.

CDR3: CASSLGGGTTEAFF. In nucleotides, the CDR3 is TGTGCCAGCAGTTTAGGGGGAGGAACCACTGAAGCTTTCTTT. The J gene is TRBJ1-1, the V gene TRBV12-3 or TRBV12-4; no reliable D call. Deletions cut 1 base from V and 4 bases from J, with 10 bases between. The CDR3 extends over 14 amino acids.

This rearrangement joins TRBV2 to TRBJ2-3, with 7 bases identical to TRBD2. Germline V lookup: CDR1 SNHLY, CDR2 FYNNEI. Trimming took 6 bases from V and 0 from J; bases not matched to a gene: 9. The CDR3 is 16 residues long. The CDR3 protein is CASREKSGISTDTQYF. CDR3 bases: TGTGCCAGCAGAGAAAAGAGCGGGATTAGCACAGATACGCAGTATTTT.

CDR3 in amino acids: CASSPGTGESEQFF. In DNA, the CDR3 is TGTGCCAGCAGCCCTGGGACAGGGGAGAGTGAGCAGTTCTTC. The chain uses TRBV7-9 and TRBJ2-1; 10 bases are shared with TRBD1. With V trimmed by 5 bases and J by 9 bases, 7 bases remained unmatched. Germline V gene data show CDR1 as SEHNR and CDR2 as FQNEAQ (reference sequence). The CDR3 extends over 14 amino acids. Complete variable domain (other parts from reference TRBV7-9 and TRBJ2-1): DTGVSQNPRHKITKRGQNVTFRCDPISEHNRLYWYRQTLGQGPEFLTYFQNEAQLEKSRLLSDRFSAERPKGSFSTLEIQRTEQGDSAMYLCASSPGTGESEQFFGPGTRLTVL.

This clonotype was detected ten times or more. The rearrangement links TRBV19 to TRBJ2-6, with TRBD1 as a possible D gene (5 bases). This CDR3 region has 14 residues. V lost 6 bases, J lost 3 bases, and 9 bases lay in between. Germline CDR1 is LNHDA and CDR2 is SQIVND (reference sequence). As DNA, the CDR3 is TGTGCCAGTAGCCCTAGGGGTGGGGCCAACGTCCTGACTTTC. Its protein product is CASSPRGGANVLTF.

The rearrangement uses TRBV16 and TRBJ2-7; 7 bases line up with TRBD1. CDR1 and CDR2 from the germline V gene are KGHSY and FQNENV. The CDR3 sequence is 15 residues long. V lost 1 base, J lost 0 bases, and 3 bases stayed unmatched. DNA of the CDR3: TGTGCCAGCAGCCAATTGACAGGGAGCTCCTACGAGCAGTACTTC. Its protein product is CASSQLTGSSYEQYF.

This clonotype has ten or more counts. This chain connects TRBV19 to TRBJ2-7; 7 bases agree with TRBD1. Trimming at V came to 5 bases and at J to 3 bases, leaving 7 bases not matched to a gene. Germline-derived CDR1 and CDR2 are LNHDA and SQIVND (reference sequence). The CDR3 totals 14 residues. The CDR3 region is CASSAVRDSYEQYF. DNA of the CDR3: TGTGCCAGTAGTGCGGTCCGGGACAGCTACGAGCAGTACTTC.

This clonotype was counted a few times. The chain combines TRBV7-2 with TRBJ2-2, with TRBD1 matching over 9 bases. The germline V gene encodes CDR1 SGHTA and CDR2 FQGNSA. This CDR3 has 14 residues. The junction had 6 bases not matched to a gene; V was cut back by 6 bases and J by 7 bases. The chain's CDR3 is CASRPDRGGGELFF. CDR3 nucleotide sequence: TGTGCCAGCAGACCGGACAGGGGAGGCGGGGAGCTGTTTTTT.

The chain couples TRBV6-1 to TRBJ2-3; D remains unclear. Germline loops: CDR1 MNHNS, CDR2 SASEGT. The CDR3 totals 15 residues. V was cut by 6 bases and J by 0 bases, with 13 bases left in between. The CDR3, as DNA: TGTGCCAGCAGCCCCGACTTTGCTAGCACAGATACGCAGTATTTT. Translated: CASSPDFASTDTQYF.

CDR3 nucleotide sequence: TGTGCCAGCAGTGAAATGATCTTATACGAGCAGTACGTC. The encoded protein is CASSEMILYEQYV. This chain joins TRBV6-1 and TRBJ2-7, with D hard to call. Germline lookup yields CDR1 MNHNS and CDR2 SASEGT. Trimming took 2 bases from V and 4 from J, leaving 9 bases between them. The CDR3 length is 13 residues.

This clonotype was counted ten times or more. The chain uses TRBV25-1 and TRBJ2-7; perhaps TRBD2 as D (6 bases). The ends were cut back, 5 bases at V and 0 bases at J, with 14 bases in the middle. Germline CDR1 is MGHDK and CDR2 is SYGVNS. The CDR3 is 15 residues long. This CDR3 is CASSPAGTRSYEQYF. CDR3 bases: TGTGCCAGCAGTCCGGCGGGGACCCGCTCCTACGAGCAGTACTTC.

Ten or more counts support this clonotype. The chain recombines TRBV10-3 with TRBJ2-7; TRBD1 matches at 8 bases. After removal of 2 bases from V and 3 bases from J, the junction contained 3 bases not matched to a gene. Germline CDR1 is ENHRY and CDR2 is SYGVKD. The CDR3 spans 14 residues. CDR3 sequence reads: CAISEGDRFYEQYF. Written as DNA, the CDR3 is TGTGCCATCAGTGAGGGGGACAGGTTCTACGAGCAGTACTTC.

This clonotype was seen a few times. The chain carries TRBV20-1 and TRBJ2-7, with 9 bases identical to TRBD2. Germline CDR1 reads DFQATT; CDR2 reads SNEGSKA (reference sequence). V lost 1 base, J lost 3 bases, and 7 bases stayed unmatched. This CDR3 has 15 residues. The CDR3 DNA is TGCAGTGCTAGAGTCGCGGGGGGGCAAGGCTACGAGCAGTACTTC. Amino acids: CSARVAGGQGYEQYF.